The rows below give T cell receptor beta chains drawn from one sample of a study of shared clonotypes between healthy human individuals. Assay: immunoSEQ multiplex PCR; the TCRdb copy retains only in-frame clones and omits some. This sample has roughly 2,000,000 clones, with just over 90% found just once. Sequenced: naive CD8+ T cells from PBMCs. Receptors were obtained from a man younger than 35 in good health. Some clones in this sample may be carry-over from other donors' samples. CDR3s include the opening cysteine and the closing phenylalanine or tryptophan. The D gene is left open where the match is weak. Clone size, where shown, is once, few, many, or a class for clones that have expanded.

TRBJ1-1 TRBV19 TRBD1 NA TGTGCCAGTAGCCCCCTGGGGGGACAGTTTACTGAAGCTTTCTTT CASSPLGGQFTEAFF
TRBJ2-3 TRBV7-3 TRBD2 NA TGTGCCAGCAGCGGACTAGCAGATACGCAGTATTTT CASSGLADTQYF
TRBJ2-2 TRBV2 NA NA TGTGCCAGCAGTGAAAGGGTTTGGGTTGAAACCGGGGAGCTGTTTTTT CASSERVWVETGELFF
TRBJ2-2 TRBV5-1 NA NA TGCGCCAGCAGCTTTCTGCCAGGGGAGAGCACCGGGGAGCTGTTTTTT CASSFLPGESTGELFF
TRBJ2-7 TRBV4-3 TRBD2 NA TGCGCCAGCAGCCAAGGAACGACTAGCGGAGCTTACGAGCAGTACTTC CASSQGTTSGAYEQYF
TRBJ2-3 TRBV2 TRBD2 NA TGTGCCAGGGGACTAGCGGGAGTTCGGGATACGCAGTATTTT CARGLAGVRDTQYF
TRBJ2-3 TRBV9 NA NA TGTGCCAGCAGCGTGTCGGACGGAAAGAGGCCGTATTTT CASSVSDGKRPYF
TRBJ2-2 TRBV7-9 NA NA TGTGCCAGCAGCCCCGTGAGGACCGGGGAGCTGTTTTTT CASSPVRTGELFF
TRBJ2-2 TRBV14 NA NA TGTGCCAGCAGCCAAGATCGTGCCAGGTCGAACACCGGGGAGCTGTTTTTT CASSQDRARSNTGELFF
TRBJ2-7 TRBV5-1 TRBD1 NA TGCGCCAGCAGCTTATGGACAGGGCCAAACGCCTACGAGCAGTACTTC CASSLWTGPNAYEQYF
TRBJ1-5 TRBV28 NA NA TGTGCCAGCAGTTTGGGGCGGGGTCGCCAGCCCCAGCATTTT CASSLGRGRQPQHF
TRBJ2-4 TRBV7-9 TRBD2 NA TGTGCCAGCAGTGAGACTAGCGGACACGGTTTTGTCAAAAACATTCAGTACTTC CASSETSGHGFVKNIQYF
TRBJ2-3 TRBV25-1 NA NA TGTGCCAGCAGTAACCGACGAGATACGCAGTATTTT CASSNRRDTQYF
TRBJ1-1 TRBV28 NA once TGTGCCAGCAGTTTATCTCGGGGAAGGACTGAAGCTTTCTTT CASSLSRGRTEAFF
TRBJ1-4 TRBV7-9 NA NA TGTGCCAGCAGCTTCGGGCCTGCGTTTAATGAAAAACTGTTTTTT CASSFGPAFNEKLFF
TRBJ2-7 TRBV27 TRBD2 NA TGTGCCAGCAGTCCTACTAGCGTTTCCTACGAGCAGTACTTC CASSPTSVSYEQYF
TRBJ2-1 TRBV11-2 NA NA TGTGCCAGCAGCACCCGAGAGTCAAGCTCCTACAATGAGCAGTTCTTC CASSTRESSSYNEQFF
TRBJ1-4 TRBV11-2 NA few TGTGCCAGCAGCGCAGACCCTGGACAGATTAATGAAAAACTGTTTTTT CASSADPGQINEKLFF
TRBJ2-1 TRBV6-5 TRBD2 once TGTGCCAGCAGCACCGGGACTAGCGGCCACAATGAGCAGTTCTTC CASSTGTSGHNEQFF
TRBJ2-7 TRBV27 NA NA TGTGCCAGCAGTCTCCGATCGGGGGCCTACGAGCAGTACTTC CASSLRSGAYEQYF
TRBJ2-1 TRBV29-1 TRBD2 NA TGCAGCGTTGAGGCTAGCGGGAGCTATGAGCAGTTCTTC CSVEASGSYEQFF
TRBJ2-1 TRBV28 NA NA TGTGCCAGCAGTCTCCCCTCTTTGACTGACAATGAGCAGTTCTTC CASSLPSLTDNEQFF
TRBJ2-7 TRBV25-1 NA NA TGTGCCAGCAGTGAATTTGGGGGCCTCACCTACGAGCAGTACTTC CASSEFGGLTYEQYF
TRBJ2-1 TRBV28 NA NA TGTGCCAGCAGCCAGAGGGGTAGAAACAATGAGCAGTTCTTC CASSQRGRNNEQFF
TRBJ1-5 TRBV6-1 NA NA TGTGCCAGCAGGAAGACGGATCCTAGCAATCAGCCCCAGCATTTT CASRKTDPSNQPQHF
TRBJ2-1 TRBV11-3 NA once TGTGCCAGCAGCTTAGATGGCTGGAAGGGTTACAATGAGCAGTTCTTC CASSLDGWKGYNEQFF
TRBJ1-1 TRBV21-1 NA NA TGTGCCAGCAGCAAAACCCCCACATCGACAGGGACGGCCACTGAAGCTTTCTTT CASSKTPTSTGTATEAFF
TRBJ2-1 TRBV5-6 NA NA TGTGCCAGCACGATCGGGGGCTCCTACAATGAGCAGTTCTTC CASTIGGSYNEQFF
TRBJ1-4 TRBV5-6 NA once TGTGCCAGCAGCTTCCAGGATCGCTCTGAAAAACTGTTTTTT CASSFQDRSEKLFF
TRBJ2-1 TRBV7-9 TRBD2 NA TGTGCCAGCAACGTTAGACTAGCGGGTACCAATGAGCAGTTCTTC CASNVRLAGTNEQFF
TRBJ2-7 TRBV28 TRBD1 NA TGTGCCAGCAGCCCGGACAGGGGGTACTCCTACGAGCAGTACTTC CASSPDRGYSYEQYF
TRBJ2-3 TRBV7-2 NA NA TGTGCCAGCAGCTTAGCGCTGGGACGCACAGATACGCAGTATTTT CASSLALGRTDTQYF
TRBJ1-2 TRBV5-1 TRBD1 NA TGCGCCAGCAGCCCGCTCCAGGGGGCGAATTCGGCCTATGGCTACACCTTC CASSPLQGANSAYGYTF
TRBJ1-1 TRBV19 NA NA TGTGCCAGTAGTGGTGATTTTTCAGGTAACACTGAAGCTTTCTTT CASSGDFSGNTEAFF
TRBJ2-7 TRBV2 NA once TGTGCCAGCAGTGTAGGGGCGGAGCAGTACTTC CASSVGAEQYF
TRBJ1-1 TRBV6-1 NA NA TGTGCCAGCAGTGAAGCGCGTCCGGTTTTGAACACTGAAGCTTTCTTT CASSEARPVLNTEAFF
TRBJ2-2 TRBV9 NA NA TGTGCCAGCAGCGGGACGATACCGGCCACCCCTGGCGGGGAGCTGTTTTTT CASSGTIPATPGGELFF
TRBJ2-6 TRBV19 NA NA TGTGCCAGTAGTATTCTGAGCTCTGGGGCCAACGTCCTGACTTTC CASSILSSGANVLTF
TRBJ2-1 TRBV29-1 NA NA TGCAGCGCCGGGGTCGGGGTTAGTGAGCAGTTCTTC CSAGVGVSEQFF
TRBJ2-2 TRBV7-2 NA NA TGTGCCAGCAGCCCCAGGCTGGGTTGGGGCGGGGAGCTGTTTTTT CASSPRLGWGGELFF
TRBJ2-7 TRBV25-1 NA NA TGTGCCAGCAGTGAATCTGGAGGGCGGGCCTACGAGCAGTACTTC CASSESGGRAYEQYF
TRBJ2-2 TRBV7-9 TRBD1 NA TGTGCCAGCAGCTCGGGGGACAGGGGGCGCCCGTCCGGGGAGCTGTTTTTT CASSSGDRGRPSGELFF
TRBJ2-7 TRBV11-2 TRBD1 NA TGTGCCAGCAGCTTAGACAGGGGGTGGTACGAGCAGTACTTC CASSLDRGWYEQYF
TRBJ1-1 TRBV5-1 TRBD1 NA TGCGCCAGCAGCTTGACAGGGGACACTGAAGCTTTCTTT CASSLTGDTEAFF
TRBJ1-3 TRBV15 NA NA TGTGCCACCAGCAGGACCACAGGAAACACCATATATTTT CATSRTTGNTIYF
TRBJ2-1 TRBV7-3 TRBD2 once TGTGCCAGCAGCTCAGTAGCGGGAATCAACAATGAGCAGTTCTTC CASSSVAGINNEQFF
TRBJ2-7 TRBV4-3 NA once TGCGCCAGCAGCCAAGAAAAAGGGGACGTCTACGAGCAGTACTTC CASSQEKGDVYEQYF